The rows below give T cell receptor beta chains drawn from one sample of a study of T cell responses to AZD1222 COVID-19 vaccine. Measured with immunoSEQ multiplex PCR; TCRdb has only the in-frame clones, and not every one. The sample carries over 100,000 clones, about 89% recorded once. The sequencing here drew on peripheral blood, taken on day 0 of AZD1222 vaccination. The receptors were gathered from an adult in good health. Each CDR3 is given with its conserved first and last residue. A D gene is named only where the DNA matches it firmly. Clone size appears in some rows only: once, few, many, or a class for an expanded clone.

.,TRBJ2-7,TRBD1,TRBV24-1,CATTAGQAYEQYF,TGTGCCACCACAGCTGGACAGGCATACGAGCAGTACTTC
.,TRBJ1-1,.,TRBV29-1,CSVAGTTEAFF,TGCAGCGTTGCGGGTACCACTGAAGCTTTCTTT
.,TRBJ2-1,.,TRBV6-2/TRBV6-3,CASSSWGVNEQFF,TGTGCCAGCAGTAGCTGGGGAGTGAATGAGCAGTTCTTC
.,TRBJ1-1,.,TRBV5-8,CASSLFGGRRNTEAFF,TGTGCCAGCAGTCTTTTTGGGGGGAGGAGGAACACTGAAGCTTTCTTT
.,TRBJ1-5,TRBD1,TRBV19,CASTQQGDQPQHF,TGTGCCAGTACCCAGCAGGGGGATCAGCCCCAGCATTTT
.,TRBJ2-7,TRBD2,TRBV30,CAGREGSSYEQYF,TGTGCCGGACGGGAGGGAAGCTCCTACGAGCAGTACTTC
.,TRBJ2-6,.,TRBV5-4,CASSFYPSGANVLTF,TGTGCCAGCAGCTTTTACCCTTCTGGGGCCAACGTCCTGACTTTC
.,TRBJ2-1,TRBD2,TRBV7-2,CASSLVRTSGGQGEQFF,TGTGCCAGCAGCTTGGTACGGACTAGCGGGGGGCAGGGTGAGCAGTTCTTC
.,TRBJ1-1,.,TRBV7-2,CASSLARNTEAFF,TGTGCCAGCAGCCTTGCAAGGAACACTGAAGCTTTCTTT
.,TRBJ2-5,TRBD2,TRBV19,CASSPGLAVYQETQYF,TGTGCCAGTAGTCCGGGACTAGCGGTGTACCAAGAGACCCAGTACTTC
.,TRBJ2-3,TRBD2,TRBV9,CASSGRLAGGPSTDTQYF,TGTGCCAGCAGCGGCAGACTAGCGGGGGGGCCTAGCACAGATACGCAGTATTTT
.,TRBJ1-2,.,TRBV27,CASSLSAGQGYGYTF,TGTGCCAGCAGTTTATCCGCGGGCCAAGGCTATGGCTACACCTTC
.,TRBJ1-1,.,TRBV5-1,CASSEGPPMNTEAFF,TGCGCCAGCAGCGAGGGACCGCCGATGAACACTGAAGCTTTCTTT
.,TRBJ1-5,.,TRBV10-1,CASSGALGNQPQHF,TGCGCCAGCAGTGGGGCCCTCGGCAATCAGCCCCAGCATTTT
.,TRBJ1-1,TRBD1,TRBV30,CAWVPRGSLSEAFF,TGTGCCTGGGTCCCCAGGGGGAGTTTGTCTGAAGCTTTCTTT
.,TRBJ2-7,.,TRBV6-5,CASSFPGAGAAYEQYF,TGTGCCAGCAGTTTCCCGGGGGCGGGGGCAGCCTACGAGCAGTACTTC
few,TRBJ1-2,.,TRBV18,CASSLASTNYGYTF,TGTGCCAGCTCACTTGCCTCTACTAACTATGGCTACACCTTC